This TCR beta chain was found in a study of T cells in Graves' hyperthyroidism and ophthalmopathy. It was RNA transcripts that yielded the amplified TCR beta CDR3 regions. The HTBI primer set served for first-round RT-PCR of the TCR CDR3. MiXCR, run by TCRdb on the multiplex PCR reads, gives a single entry per CDR3 protein. The sample records 350,000 to 400,000 distinct CDR3 sequences, about a fifth being singletons. The table lists this clonotype with many counts. The sequence derives from a woman between 18 and 29 years old with Graves' hyperthyroidism. The specimen was blood.

This chain's CDR3 is CASSLDLRVPYYGYTF. The CDR3 DNA reads as TGTGCCAGCAGCTTAGATCTCAGGGTGCCGTACTATGGCTACACCTTC. This rearrangement joins TRBV11-2 to TRBJ1-2, with D perhaps matching TRBD1 (5 bases). The CDR3 consists of 16 residues. V was trimmed by 0 bases and J by 3 bases, leaving 14 bases between them. Germline values: CDR1 SGHAT, CDR2 FQNNGV.